Below, 23 T cell receptor beta chains from the same sample are listed, as sequenced in a study of cytomegalovirus exposure and HLA in healthy donors. Repertoires were generated with immunoSEQ multiplex PCR, while TCRdb's copy carries only in-frame clones and drops some. The sample consists of tens of thousands of clones, more than 70% of them appearing once. Sequencing input: PBMCs. The receptors here all came from a woman aged 18-29 years in good health and CMV-seropositive.

The chain recombines TRBV18 with TRBJ1-6, with D uncertain. The germline CDR1 and CDR2 sequences are KGHSH and LQKENI. The CDR3 totals 13 residues. Trimming left V 4 bases short and J 9 bases short, with 10 bases between. CDR3 nucleotide sequence: TGTGCCAGCTCACTAGGATCTAGTTCACCCCTCCACTTT. Amino acid sequence: CASSLGSSSPLHF.

The chain is built from TRBV27 and TRBJ2-1; 9 bases map to TRBD2. V lost 4 bases, J lost 7 bases, and 2 bases stayed unmatched. This CDR3 is built from 13 residues. Looked up from germline, CDR1 is MNHEY and CDR2 is SMNVEV (reference sequence). The CDR3 is CASSWGLANEQFF. Written as DNA, the CDR3 is TGTGCCAGCAGTTGGGGACTAGCTAATGAGCAGTTCTTC.

Here the CDR3 reads CASSTDTGELFF. The CDR3 nucleotides read TGTGCCAGCAGTACAGACACCGGGGAGCTGTTTTTT. The chain uses TRBV2 and TRBJ2-2, with unresolved D. Germline values: CDR1 SNHLY, CDR2 FYNNEI. V shed 5 bases and J shed 3 bases, with 4 bases lying between them. The CDR3 is 12 amino acids.

This clone was found once. V is TRBV28 and J is TRBJ2-7; TRBD1 agrees at 10 bases. Trimming took 7 bases from V and 3 from J; bases not matched to a gene: 9. The CDR3 is 15 residues long. The V gene's germline CDR1 is MDHEN and CDR2 SYDVKM. The CDR3 spells CASTIAGTGDYEQYF. As DNA, the CDR3 is TGTGCCAGCACCATCGCCGGGACAGGGGACTACGAGCAGTACTTC.

V is TRBV4-1 and J is TRBJ2-2; 13 bases match TRBD2. This CDR3 contains 18 residues. Trimming at V came to 0 bases and at J to 5 bases, leaving 6 bases not matched to a gene. CDR1 MGHRA and CDR2 YSYEKL come from the germline V gene. Written as DNA, the CDR3 is TGCGCCAGCAGCCAAGATCCGACTAGCGGGGGGTCTACCGGGGAGCTGTTTTTT. This codes for CASSQDPTSGGSTGELFF.

This chain connects TRBV6-6 to TRBJ1-2; possible D gene TRBD1, 6 bases. The V end lost 2 bases, the J end lost 8 bases, and 18 bases lay between the germline ends. The length of the CDR3 is 15 residues. The V gene's germline CDR1 is MNHNY and CDR2 SVGAGI (reference sequence). CDR3 DNA sequence: TGTGCCAGCAGTTACGGGAGACAGGCCACTCGAGGCTACACCTTC. Translating gives CASSYGRQATRGYTF.

The J gene is TRBJ1-5, the V gene TRBV6-5, with TRBD1 as a possible D gene (6 bases). This CDR3 has 14 residues. Trimming cost V 8 bases and J 10 bases, with 21 bases left between them. From germline, CDR1 is MNHEY and CDR2 SVGAGI. Here the CDR3 reads CASLKSGGGEPQHF. CDR3 nucleotides: TGTGCCAGCCTCAAGAGCGGGGGCGGGGAACCCCAGCATTTT.

This clone was found once. The chain carries TRBV5-6 and TRBJ2-7; possibly TRBD1 for D (6 bases). This CDR3 contains 16 residues. Trimming removed 0 bases at V and 3 bases at J, with 16 bases between. The germline gives CDR1 SGHDT, CDR2 YYEEEE. The CDR3 is CASSLGLGTNYYEQYF. The CDR3 DNA is TGTGCCAGCAGCTTGGGTCTTGGGACAAACTACTACGAGCAGTACTTC. The full variable domain, completed using reference TRBV5-6 and TRBJ2-7, is DAGVTQSPTHLIKTRGQQVTLRCSPKSGHDTVSWYQQALGQGPQFIFQYYEEEERQRGNFPDRFSGHQFPNYSSELNVNALLLGDSALYLCASSLGLGTNYYEQYFGPGTRLTVT.

This chain uses TRBV10-1 with TRBJ2-2; 7 nucleotides align to TRBD2. This CDR3 comprises 16 residues. The V segment lost 6 bases and the J segment 2 bases; nucleotides outside the gene matches: 9. Germline V CDR1 and CDR2: WNHNN, SYGVQD (reference sequence). CDR3 coding DNA: TGCGCCAGCAGCCCCCCGGGACTACCTAACACCGGGGAGCTGTTTTTT. Encoded protein: CASSPPGLPNTGELFF.

This clone was detected a few times. The chain carries TRBV25-1 and TRBJ2-2, with TRBD2 matching over 9 bases. The CDR3 runs 16 residues. V was pared by 5 bases and J by 1 base, with 5 bases of the junction left unmatched. The germline gives CDR1 MGHDK, CDR2 SYGVNS. CDR3 region: CASSKRGAQNTGELFF. The CDR3 DNA reads TGTGCCAGCAGTAAGCGGGGGGCCCAGAACACCGGGGAGCTGTTTTTT. The whole variable domain, remainder taken from reference TRBV25-1 and TRBJ2-2, is EADIYQTPRYLVIGTGKKITLECSQTMGHDKMYWYQQDPGMELHLIHYSYGVNSTEKGDLSSESTVSRIRTEHFPLTLESARPSHTSQYLCASSKRGAQNTGELFFGEGSRLTVL.

The chain links TRBV4-1 to TRBJ1-4, with 8 bases that match TRBD1. Trimming at V came to 3 bases and at J to 7 bases, leaving 10 bases not matched to a gene. The CDR3 loop spans 16 amino acids. The germline CDR1 and CDR2 sequences are MGHRA and YSYEKL. CDR3 amino acids: CASSHTLGQGGEKLFF. CDR3 in DNA: TGCGCCAGCAGCCACACTCTCGGACAGGGAGGTGAAAAACTGTTTTTT.

The chain has TRBV30 and TRBJ2-5, with TRBD1 matching over 9 bases. Trimming took 2 bases from V and 4 from J; bases not matched to a gene: 2. This CDR3 has 13 amino acids. Germline CDR1 GTSNPN, CDR2 SVGIG (reference sequence). The CDR3 region is CAWSYRGRETQYF. CDR3 nucleotide sequence: TGTGCCTGGAGTTACAGGGGGCGAGAGACCCAGTACTTC.

The rearrangement uses TRBV7-2 and TRBJ2-3, with 10 bases aligning to TRBD2. The CDR3 runs 15 residues. Germline V gene data show CDR1 as SGHTA and CDR2 as FQGNSA. With V trimmed by 6 bases and J by 3 bases, 6 bases remained unmatched. The CDR3 is CASRLPGLATDTQYF. The CDR3 DNA sequence: TGTGCCAGCAGGCTCCCGGGACTAGCGACAGATACGCAGTATTTT.

The V and J genes are TRBV5-1 and TRBJ1-3; 9 bases match TRBD1. With V trimmed by 3 bases and J by 0 bases, 4 bases remained unmatched. The CDR3 length is 16 residues. Germline CDR1 and CDR2: SGHRS and YFSETQ. CDR3 in DNA: TGCGCCAGCAGCTCGGACAGGGGCTTCTCTGGAAACACCATATATTTT. Amino acids: CASSSDRGFSGNTIYF. Full variable domain (remainder filled in from reference TRBV5-1 and TRBJ1-3): KAGVTQTPRYLIKTRGQQVTLSCSPISGHRSVSWYQQTPGQGLQFLFEYFSETQRNKGNFPGRFSGRQFSNSRSEMNVSTLELGDSALYLCASSSDRGFSGNTIYFGEGSWLTVV.

The chain combines TRBV4-1 with TRBJ2-2; the match to TRBD2 covers 11 bases. Trimming removed 0 bases from V and 5 bases from J; junction bases left unmatched: 14. The CDR3 is made up of 20 amino acids. CDR1 and CDR2 (germline): MGHRA, YSYEKL. CDR3 nucleotides: TGCGCCAGCAGCCAAGATCCCGGGTTAGCGGGGGGGCTGGGTACCGGGGAGCTGTTTTTT. Amino acids: CASSQDPGLAGGLGTGELFF.

The V gene is TRBV6-5, the J gene TRBJ1-6; D is perhaps TRBD1 (6 bases). Germline-derived CDR1 and CDR2 are MNHEY and SVGAGI. V lost 6 bases and J 10 bases, leaving 13 bases between the germline ends. This CDR3 spans 13 amino acids. The CDR3: CASSGGPRSPLHF. The CDR3 coding sequence is TGTGCCAGCAGCGGGGGGCCCAGATCACCCCTCCACTTT.

The gene calls are TRBV2 and TRBJ1-1; perhaps TRBD1 as D (6 bases). The CDR3 contains 17 residues. V lost 6 bases, J lost 5 bases, and 25 bases lay in between. Germline V lookup: CDR1 SNHLY, CDR2 FYNNEI. The CDR3 loop is CASRMSRGQSSMTEAFF. The CDR3 DNA is TGTGCCAGCAGGATGTCCCGGGGACAAAGCTCGATGACTGAAGCTTTCTTT.

The chain combines TRBV30 with TRBJ1-5, with D maybe TRBD1 (6 bases). Germline-derived CDR1 and CDR2 are GTSNPN and SVGIG (reference sequence). There are 13 residues in the CDR3. The V end lost 1 base, the J end lost 4 bases, and 8 bases lay between the germline ends. CDR3 DNA sequence: TGTGCCTGGAGTGGGCAGGGGAATCAGCCCCAGCATTTT. This gives the protein CAWSGQGNQPQHF.

The rearrangement uses TRBV6-5 and TRBJ2-7; a weak D match, TRBD2 (5 bases). CDR1 and CDR2 (germline): MNHEY, SVGAGI. The CDR3 extends over 12 amino acids. The V gene lost 6 bases and the J gene lost 9 bases, with 15 bases spanning the gap. The CDR3 reads CASRPTRDLQYF. CDR3 nucleotide sequence: TGTGCCAGCAGACCAACCCGGGATCTGCAGTACTTC.

The CDR3 reads CASANSGELFF. As DNA, the CDR3 is TGTGCCAGCGCCAACTCCGGGGAGCTGTTTTTT. The chain combines TRBV6-1 with TRBJ2-2; D is uncertain. Trimming took 8 bases from V and 6 from J, leaving 7 bases between them. CDR1 and CDR2 from the germline V gene are MNHNS and SASEGT. This CDR3 is built from 11 residues.

V gene TRBV15 combines with J gene TRBJ1-5; maybe TRBD1 (6 bases). V was pared by 8 bases and J by 0 bases, with 11 bases between. The germline V gene has CDR1 LNHNV and CDR2 YYDKDF (reference sequence). This CDR3 has 14 residues. The CDR3 nucleotides are TGTGCCACCCGGACAGACTATAGCAATCAGCCCCAGCATTTT. Translating it yields CATRTDYSNQPQHF.

The chain recombines TRBV7-8 with TRBJ1-1, with D maybe TRBD1 (5 bases). Germline loops: CDR1 SGHVS, CDR2 FQNEAQ. Trimming pared 3 bases from V and 5 bases from J, leaving 10 bases between. The CDR3 contains 13 residues. For the CDR3, the DNA is TGTGCCAGCAGCTTGGGTGGACAAACTGAAGCTTTCTTT. It yields the protein CASSLGGQTEAFF.

The J gene is TRBJ2-7, the V gene TRBV11-2; D call uncertain. V gave up 0 bases and J gave up 6 bases, with 6 bases separating them. CDR3 length equals 12 residues. CDR1 SGHAT and CDR2 FQNNGV come from the germline V gene. CDR3 sequence reads: CASSLEVGEQYF. The CDR3 DNA reads TGTGCCAGCAGCTTAGAAGTCGGCGAGCAGTACTTC. Using reference TRBV11-2 and TRBJ2-7 for the parts outside the CDR3, the full variable domain is EAGVAQSPRYKIIEKRQSVAFWCNPISGHATLYWYQQILGQGPKLLIQFQNNGVVDDSQLPKDRFSAERLKGVDSTLKIQPAKLEDSAVYLCASSLEVGEQYFGPGTRLTVT.